The 18 T cell receptor beta chains below come from one sample, sequenced in a study of patients and donors after allogeneic stem cell transplantation. TCRdb processed the RT-PCR reads anew with MiXCR; each CDR3 protein has one entry. The table includes some 880,000 distinct CDR3 sequences, about a sixth detected once. The sequenced sample consisted of blood, either unsorted or a sorted T cell fraction (not recorded which). The receptors derive from a human donor who was either an allogeneic HSCT recipient or a stem cell or donor lymphocyte infusion donor (not recorded which). It is not recorded whose cells these are; they may come from a transplant donor.

This clonotype was counted at least ten times. The gene calls are TRBV6-2 or TRBV6-3 and TRBJ1-1, with D possibly TRBD1 on 6 matching bases. The length of the CDR3 is 16 residues. Germline values: CDR1 MNHEY, CDR2 SVGEGT. The germline V and J ends were trimmed by 0 bases and 0 bases, with 11 bases remaining between them. Here the CDR3 reads CASSYSGAPMNTEAFF. In DNA form, the CDR3 reads TGTGCCAGCAGTTACTCGGGGGCCCCCATGAACACTGAAGCTTTCTTT.

CDR3 coding DNA: TGTGCCAGCAGTAACTGGGACGGTTCCTACGAGCAGTACTTC. Translation: CASSNWDGSYEQYF. This rearrangement joins TRBV27 to TRBJ2-7; D may correspond to TRBD1 or TRBD2 (5 bases each). Germline V CDR1 and CDR2: MNHEY, SMNVEV (reference sequence). V was shortened by 5 bases and J by 1 base, with 12 bases between the two germline ends. This CDR3 comprises 14 residues.

This clonotype was seen only a few times. CDR3 sequence reads: CSARSGGRYYGYTF. In DNA form, the CDR3 reads TGCAGTGCTAGGAGTGGGGGGCGGTACTATGGCTACACCTTC. The rearrangement joins TRBV20-1 to TRBJ1-2; D perhaps matches TRBD1 (6 bases). V was cut by 3 bases and J by 3 bases, with 14 bases left in between. CDR3 length equals 14 residues. CDR1 and CDR2 (germline): DFQATT, SNEGSKA (reference sequence).

This clonotype has just a few counts. The chain has TRBV12-3 or TRBV12-4 and TRBJ2-3, with TRBD2 matching over 9 bases. CDR3 length: 15 amino acids. With 5 bases clipped from V and 5 bases from J, the junction kept 8 bases outside the gene matches. In DNA form, the CDR3 reads TGTGCCAGCAGTGGGCGGCGGGGGGGCCTAGATACGCAGTATTTT. Residues: CASSGRRGGLDTQYF.

This clonotype came up a few times. The chain is built from TRBV4-2 and TRBJ2-3; tentatively, D is TRBD2 (6 bases). CDR3 length equals 15 residues. Germline V gene lookup returns CDR1 LGHNA and CDR2 YNFKEQ. V lost 5 bases and J lost 3, with 15 bases in between. The CDR3, as DNA: TGTGCCAGCAGCTCCGGGTCAGGGACTACAGATACGCAGTATTTT. As protein: CASSSGSGTTDTQYF.

The chain couples TRBV10-3 to TRBJ2-2; D might be TRBD1 (5 bases). The CDR3 has 14 residues. The germline V gene has CDR1 ENHRY and CDR2 SYGVKD. Trimming cost V 7 bases and J 4 bases, with 13 bases left between them. CDR3 sequence reads: CAIKKRQSTGELFF. As DNA, the CDR3 is TGTGCCATCAAAAAGCGACAGAGCACCGGGGAGCTGTTTTTT.

In its sample, this clonotype was seen a few times. The V gene is TRBV12-3 or TRBV12-4, the J gene TRBJ1-1, with 7 bases that match TRBD1. CDR3 size: 16 residues. V was pared by 7 bases and J by 3 bases, with 14 bases of the junction left unmatched. The CDR3 DNA is TGTGCCAGCATTCGTGGGATCAGGGGGTTCGACACTGAAGCTTTCTTT. It translates to CASIRGIRGFDTEAFF.

This clonotype was observed a few times. The V gene is TRBV6-6, the J gene TRBJ2-1; 8 bases map to TRBD1. Germline CDR1 is MNHNY and CDR2 is SVGAGI (reference sequence). The J segment lost 6 bases and the V segment lost 5 bases, leaving 3 bases of the junction unmatched. The CDR3 has 13 residues. CDR3: CASSQGQVNEQFF. The CDR3 DNA sequence: TGTGCCAGCAGTCAGGGACAGGTCAATGAGCAGTTCTTC.

There are many counts of this clonotype. This sequence joins TRBV4-2 and TRBJ2-3; D remains unclear. Trimming cost V 1 base and J 1 base, with 9 bases left between them. The CDR3 spans 15 residues. Per the germline V gene, CDR1 is LGHNA and CDR2 is YNFKEQ. In DNA, the CDR3 is TGTGCCAGCAGCCAAGCGTCCGGAGGCACAGATACGCAGTATTTT. Translating gives CASSQASGGTDTQYF.

In this sample, this clonotype turned up a few times. The rearrangement joins TRBV20-1 to TRBJ2-7; no clear D. Deletions cut 6 bases from V and 4 bases from J, with 16 bases between. Germline V gives CDR1 DFQATT, CDR2 SNEGSKA (reference sequence). CDR3 length: 13 amino acids. The CDR3 DNA is TGCAGTGCCTGGGCCCGGAAGGAATACGAGCAGTACTTC. Translated: CSAWARKEYEQYF.

This clonotype was seen more than once but under ten times. This chain connects TRBV5-1 to TRBJ1-1; D is unclear. V was clipped by 4 bases and J by 4 bases, with 17 bases between them. Germline CDR1 reads SGHRS; CDR2 reads YFSETQ. The CDR3 spans 15 residues. CDR3 in amino acids: CASSTDGTEGTEAFF. CDR3 DNA sequence: TGCGCCAGCAGCACGGACGGCACCGAGGGCACTGAAGCTTTCTTT.

This clonotype occurred a few times. The chain combines TRBV3-1 with TRBJ1-2; D is ambiguous. The CDR3 contains 16 residues. Germline CDR1 is LGHDT and CDR2 is YNNKEL (reference sequence). V lost 2 bases to trimming and J lost 4 bases, with 17 bases between them. CDR3 sequence reads: CASSQSRAAPGYGYTF. CDR3 sequence (DNA): TGTGCCAGCAGCCAAAGTCGGGCGGCCCCTGGCTATGGCTACACCTTC.

The genes are TRBV7-3 and TRBJ2-1; 9 bases are shared with TRBD2. After removal of 5 bases from V and 7 bases from J, the junction contained 12 bases not matched to a gene. Germline CDR1 is SGHTA and CDR2 is FQGTGA. The length of the CDR3 is 16 residues. The CDR3 DNA sequence: TGTGCCAGCAGCCTCTTTCGGGTAGCGGGAGCGAATGAGCAGTTCTTC. It specifies CASSLFRVAGANEQFF.

In its sample, this clonotype was seen a few times. This chain uses TRBV18 with TRBJ2-1; D is possibly TRBD1 or TRBD2 (5 bases each). V dropped 0 bases and J dropped 2 bases, with 8 bases sitting between them. CDR1 and CDR2 from the germline V gene are KGHSH and LQKENI. The CDR3 is made up of 15 amino acids. The DNA of the CDR3 is TGTGCCAGCTCACCACCGGGACCCCCCTACAATGAGCAGTTCTTC. Translated, it gives CASSPPGPPYNEQFF.

This clonotype appeared many times. The chain joins TRBV4-1 to TRBJ2-1; D is ambiguous. Germline values: CDR1 MGHRA, CDR2 YSYEKL. The CDR3 is 13 amino acids. Trimming took off 0 bases at V and 8 bases at J, with 8 bases between the two ends. DNA of the CDR3: TGCGCCAGCAGCCAAGAGGAGCCAGATGAGCAGTTCTTC. It codes for CASSQEEPDEQFF.

The chain uses TRBV7-3 and TRBJ2-3; either TRBD1 or TRBD2 may supply D (5 bases each). Between the trimmed V and J ends, which lost 5 bases and 5 bases, there was a span of 14 bases. The CDR3 contains 14 residues. Germline assignment: CDR1 SGHTA and CDR2 FQGTGA. The CDR3 sequence is CASSPTGRRDTQYF. The CDR3 DNA reads TGTGCCAGCAGCCCAACGGGACGGAGAGATACGCAGTATTTT.

The sample holds a few counts of this clonotype. The chain employs TRBV12-3 or TRBV12-4 and TRBJ1-5; D is unclear. This CDR3 is 16 amino acids long. Trimming took 7 bases from V and 6 from J, leaving 22 bases between them. DNA of the CDR3: TGTGCCAGCACTCTAAGGCGGGCAGAGGTTGCTCAGCCCCAGCATTTT. This sequence encodes CASTLRRAEVAQPQHF.

This chain links TRBV15 with TRBJ1-5, with TRBD1 as a possible D gene (5 bases). Germline CDR1 LNHNV, CDR2 YYDKDF (reference sequence). This CDR3 is 14 amino acids long. Trimming shortened V by 2 bases and J by 4 bases, and 9 bases separated the two germline ends. The CDR3 sequence: CATSRQGGNQPQHF. In nucleotides, the CDR3 is TGTGCCACCAGCAGACAGGGAGGGAATCAGCCCCAGCATTTT.